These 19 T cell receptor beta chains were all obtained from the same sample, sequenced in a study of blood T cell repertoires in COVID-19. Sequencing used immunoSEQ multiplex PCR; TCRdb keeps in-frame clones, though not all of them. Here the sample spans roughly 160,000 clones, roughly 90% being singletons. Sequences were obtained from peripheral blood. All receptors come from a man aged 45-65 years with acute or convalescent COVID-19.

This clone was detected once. The CDR3 DNA follows: TGTGCCAGCAGCTTAGCCCCAGGGGAATTCACTGCCTACGAGCAGTACTTC. It translates to CASSLAPGEFTAYEQYF. The chain is built from TRBV7-2 and TRBJ2-7; TRBD1 is a possible D gene (6 bases). Between the trimmed V and J ends, which lost 0 bases and 2 bases, there was a span of 17 bases. Germline CDR1 and CDR2: SGHTA and FQGNSA. The CDR3 is made up of 17 amino acids. The full variable domain, in which reference TRBV7-2 and TRBJ2-7 provide the parts outside the CDR3, is GAGVSQSPSNKVTEKGKDVELRCDPISGHTALYWYRQSLGQGLEFLIYFQGNSAPDKSGLPSDRFSAERTGGSVSTLTIQRTQQEDSAVYLCASSLAPGEFTAYEQYFGPGTRLTVT.

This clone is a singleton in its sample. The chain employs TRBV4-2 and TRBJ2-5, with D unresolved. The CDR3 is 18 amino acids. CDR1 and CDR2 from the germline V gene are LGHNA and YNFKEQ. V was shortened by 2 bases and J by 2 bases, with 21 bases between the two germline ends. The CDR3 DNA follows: TGTGCCAGCAGCCAAATAATCCAAAACCCCCGCGGACAAGAGACCCAGTACTTC. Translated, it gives CASSQIIQNPRGQETQYF.

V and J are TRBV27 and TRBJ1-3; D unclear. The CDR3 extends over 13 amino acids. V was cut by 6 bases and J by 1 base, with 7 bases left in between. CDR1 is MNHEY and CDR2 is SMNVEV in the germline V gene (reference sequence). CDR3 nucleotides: TGTGCCAGCAGACCACGGTCTGGAAACACCATATATTTT. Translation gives CASRPRSGNTIYF.

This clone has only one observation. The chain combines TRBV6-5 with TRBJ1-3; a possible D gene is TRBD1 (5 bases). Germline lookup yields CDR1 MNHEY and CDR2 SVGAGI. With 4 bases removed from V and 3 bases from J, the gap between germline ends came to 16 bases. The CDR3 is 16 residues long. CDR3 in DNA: TGTGCCAGCAGTTCCTTCCCCGGGGGGGTTGGAAACACCATATATTTT. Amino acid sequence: CASSSFPGGVGNTIYF.

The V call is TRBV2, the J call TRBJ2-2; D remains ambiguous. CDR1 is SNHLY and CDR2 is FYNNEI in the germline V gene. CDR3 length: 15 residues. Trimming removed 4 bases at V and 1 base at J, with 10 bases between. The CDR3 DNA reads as TGTGCCAGCAGTGTCGAGCGCGGGAACACCGGGGAGCTGTTTTTT. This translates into CASSVERGNTGELFF.

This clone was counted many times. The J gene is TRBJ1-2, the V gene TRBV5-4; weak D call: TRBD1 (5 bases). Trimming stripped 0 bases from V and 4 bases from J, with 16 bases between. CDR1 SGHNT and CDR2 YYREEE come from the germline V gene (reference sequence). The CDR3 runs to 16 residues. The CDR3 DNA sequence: TGTGCCAGCAGCTTGGATGGGCTACGGGACTCCTATGGCTACACCTTC. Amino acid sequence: CASSLDGLRDSYGYTF.

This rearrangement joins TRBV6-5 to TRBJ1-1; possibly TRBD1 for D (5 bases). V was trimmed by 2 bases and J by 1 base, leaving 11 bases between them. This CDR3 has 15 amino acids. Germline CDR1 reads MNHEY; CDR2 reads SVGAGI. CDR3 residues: CASSYTGGKNTEAFF. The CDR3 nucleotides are TGTGCCAGCAGTTACACCGGGGGGAAGAACACTGAAGCTTTCTTT.

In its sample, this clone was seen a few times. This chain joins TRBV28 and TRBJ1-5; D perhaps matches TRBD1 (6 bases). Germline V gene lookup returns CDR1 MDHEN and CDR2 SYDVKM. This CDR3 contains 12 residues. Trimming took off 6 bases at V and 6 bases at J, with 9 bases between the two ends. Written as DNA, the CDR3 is TGTGCCAGCAGGACGACAGGTCAGCCCCAGCATTTT. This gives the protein CASRTTGQPQHF.

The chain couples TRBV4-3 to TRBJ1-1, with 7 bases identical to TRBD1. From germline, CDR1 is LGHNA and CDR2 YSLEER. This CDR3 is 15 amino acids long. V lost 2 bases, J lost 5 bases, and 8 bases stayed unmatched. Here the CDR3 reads CASSQRQGEWTEAFF. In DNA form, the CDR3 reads TGCGCCAGCAGCCAAAGACAGGGAGAATGGACTGAAGCTTTCTTT.

The CDR3 nucleotides are TGTGCCAGTAGCGCCGGGACTAGCTGGAACAATGAGCAGTTCTTC. Its protein product is CASSAGTSWNNEQFF. The chain is built from TRBV19 and TRBJ2-1, with 9 bases matching TRBD2. The trim removed 6 bases at V and 5 bases at J, leaving 8 bases unmatched. CDR3 length equals 15 residues. Germline V gene sequence: CDR1 LNHDA, CDR2 SQIVND (reference sequence).

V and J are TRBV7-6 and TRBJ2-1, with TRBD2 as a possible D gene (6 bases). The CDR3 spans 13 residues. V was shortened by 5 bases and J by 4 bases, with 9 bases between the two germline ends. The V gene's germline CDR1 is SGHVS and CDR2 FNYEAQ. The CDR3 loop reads CASSRGAYNEQFF. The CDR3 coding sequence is TGTGCCAGCAGCCGCGGGGCTTACAATGAGCAGTTCTTC.

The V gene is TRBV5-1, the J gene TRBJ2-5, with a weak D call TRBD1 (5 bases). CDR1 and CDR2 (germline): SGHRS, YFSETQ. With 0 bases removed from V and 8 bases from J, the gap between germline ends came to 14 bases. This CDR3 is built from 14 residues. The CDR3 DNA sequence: TGCGCCAGCAGCTTGGCAGGGCGAACTGGTACCCAGTACTTC. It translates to CASSLAGRTGTQYF.

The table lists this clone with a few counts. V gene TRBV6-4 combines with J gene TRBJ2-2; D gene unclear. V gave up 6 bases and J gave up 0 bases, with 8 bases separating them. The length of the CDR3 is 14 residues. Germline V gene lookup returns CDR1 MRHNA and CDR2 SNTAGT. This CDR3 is CASRTYPNTGELFF. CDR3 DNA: TGTGCCAGCAGGACTTATCCGAACACCGGGGAGCTGTTTTTT.

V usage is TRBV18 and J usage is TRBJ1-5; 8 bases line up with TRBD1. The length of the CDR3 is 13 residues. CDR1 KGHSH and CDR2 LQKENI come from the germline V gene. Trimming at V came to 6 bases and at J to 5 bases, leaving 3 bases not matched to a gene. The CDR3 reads CASSTDRDQPQHF. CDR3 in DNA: TGTGCCAGCTCCACGGACAGGGATCAGCCCCAGCATTTT.

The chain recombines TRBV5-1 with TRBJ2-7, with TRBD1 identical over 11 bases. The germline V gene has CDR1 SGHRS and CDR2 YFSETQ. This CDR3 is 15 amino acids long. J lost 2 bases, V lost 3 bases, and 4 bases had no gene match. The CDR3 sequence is CASSSPGQGAYEQYF. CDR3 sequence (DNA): TGCGCCAGCAGCTCGCCGGGACAGGGGGCCTACGAGCAGTACTTC.

CDR3 bases: TGTGCCAGCTCCAACGATTGGGGGGTGGAGCAGTTCTTC. Translated: CASSNDWGVEQFF. The V call is TRBV18, the J call TRBJ2-1, with D possibly matching TRBD2 (6 bases). Germline V gives CDR1 KGHSH, CDR2 LQKENI. The CDR3 consists of 13 residues. Trimming took off 6 bases at V and 10 bases at J, with 16 bases between the two ends.

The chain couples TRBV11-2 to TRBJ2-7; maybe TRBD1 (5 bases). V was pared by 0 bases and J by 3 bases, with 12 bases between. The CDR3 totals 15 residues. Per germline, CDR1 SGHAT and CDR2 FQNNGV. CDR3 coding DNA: TGTGCCAGCAGCTTAGAGCCACAGGCCTTCTACGAGCAGTACGTC. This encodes CASSLEPQAFYEQYV.

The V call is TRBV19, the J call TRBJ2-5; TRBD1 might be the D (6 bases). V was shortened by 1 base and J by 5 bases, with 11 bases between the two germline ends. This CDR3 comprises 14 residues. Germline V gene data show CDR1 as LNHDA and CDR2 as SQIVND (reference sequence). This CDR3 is CASSIVGGVETQYF. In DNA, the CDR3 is TGTGCCAGTAGTATAGTTGGGGGCGTCGAGACCCAGTACTTC.

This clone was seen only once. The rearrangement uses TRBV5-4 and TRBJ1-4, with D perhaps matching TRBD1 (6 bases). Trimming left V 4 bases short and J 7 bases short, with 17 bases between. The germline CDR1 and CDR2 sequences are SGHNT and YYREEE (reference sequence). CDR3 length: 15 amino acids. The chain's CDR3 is CASSPNTGLSEKLFF. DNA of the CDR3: TGTGCCAGCAGCCCCAATACAGGGCTGAGTGAAAAACTGTTTTTT.